This is a list of T cell receptor beta chains from one sample in a study of molecular identifiers for immune sequencing clone quantification. TCRdb redid the calling of the PCR reads with MiXCR, one entry per CDR3 protein. This table holds approximately 37,000 distinct CDR3 sequences, roughly 19% found once. Sample: naive CD8+ T cells from blood, with Jurkat cell RNA spiked in. These receptors were taken from a human donor in good health. Some libraries in this study had Jurkat cell RNA spiked in. CDR3s include the opening cysteine and the closing phenylalanine or tryptophan. Fields, in order: V gene, D gene, J gene, clone size, CDR3 DNA, CDR3 protein. A D gene is named only where the DNA matches it firmly. Rows may omit the clone size; those that give it use once, few, many or a size class.

>TRBV7-6|TRBD1|TRBJ2-7|many
TGTGCCAGCAGTCCTGGACAGGGGGCATTCGAGCAGTACTTC
CASSPGQGAFEQYF
>TRBV5-1|-|TRBJ2-3|many
TGCGCCAGCACGCAATCGGGAGCCCCCACAGATACGCAGTATTTT
CASTQSGAPTDTQYF
>TRBV20-1|-|TRBJ2-7|many
TGCAGTGCCCCTAATCTTGACTATGCGAACTACGAGCAGTACTTC
CSAPNLDYANYEQYF
>TRBV20-1|TRBD2|TRBJ2-4|many
TGCAGTGCTATGGGACTAGCGGGGGGCCCGATAGCCAAAAACATTCAGTACTTC
CSAMGLAGGPIAKNIQYF
>TRBV30|-|TRBJ2-6|many
TGTGCCTGGAGTGTTGAGGGATCACCTGGGGCCAACGTCCTGACTTTC
CAWSVEGSPGANVLTF
>TRBV30|-|TRBJ1-1|many
TGTGCCTGGAACCTCGGAGGGGGTAGGGCTGAAGCTTTCTTT
CAWNLGGGRAEAFF
>TRBV7-3|-|TRBJ2-2|many
TGTGCCAGCAGCTTTGCCCCTCCGCCTCAGACCGGGGAGCTGTTTTTT
CASSFAPPPQTGELFF
>TRBV6-2/TRBV6-3|-|TRBJ1-5|many
TGTGCCAGCAGTTGGCAGCCATATCAGCCCCAGCATTTT
CASSWQPYQPQHF
>TRBV6-2/TRBV6-3|-|TRBJ2-3|many
TGTGCCAGCAGTTCCGTCACTAGCACAGATACGCAGTATTTT
CASSSVTSTDTQYF
>TRBV30|-|TRBJ1-1|many
TGTGCCTGGAGTGTACTAAACACTGAAGCTTTCTTT
CAWSVLNTEAFF
>TRBV20-1|TRBD2|TRBJ2-5|many
TGCAGTGCTAGGCCTAGCGGGAGGGCCTTGCCCGAGACCCAGTACTTC
CSARPSGRALPETQYF
>TRBV10-3|TRBD2|TRBJ2-7|many
TGTGCCATCAGTGATGTTGGTAGCGGGGCATACGTGGAGCAGTACTTC
CAISDVGSGAYVEQYF
>TRBV6-5|-|TRBJ2-7|many
TGTGCCAGCACTCCTGGGGGACTGACCTACGAGCAGTACTTC
CASTPGGLTYEQYF
>TRBV14|-|TRBJ2-7|many
TGTGCCAGCAGCCAAGGGCCTGCGAGCGAGCAGTACTTC
CASSQGPASEQYF
>TRBV7-9|TRBD2|TRBJ2-3|many
TGTGCCAGCAGTTTTCTAGCGGGAGCGACAGATACGCAGTATTTT
CASSFLAGATDTQYF
>TRBV12-3/TRBV12-4|-|TRBJ2-7|many
TGTGCCAGCAGTTCCCAGGGGGGGTTCTACGAGCAGTACTTC
CASSSQGGFYEQYF
>TRBV27|-|TRBJ1-5|many
TGTGCCAGCAGTTTCGGATCTAATAGCAATCAGCCCCAGCATTTT
CASSFGSNSNQPQHF
>TRBV5-1|-|TRBJ2-7|many
TGCGCCAGCAGCCTACACCCCTACGAGCAGTACTTC
CASSLHPYEQYF
>TRBV10-3|-|TRBJ1-5|many
TGTGCCATCAGTGAGTCAGGGGACAGCAATCAGCCCCAGCATTTT
CAISESGDSNQPQHF
>TRBV7-9|TRBD1|TRBJ1-1|many
TGTGCCAGCAGCTTTTTGACAGGGGAGAGGGCTTTCTTT
CASSFLTGERAFF
>TRBV11-2|-|TRBJ2-7|many
TGTGCCAGCAGCACCCCCGGGACATGGGGGGGCCCGACCTACGAGCAGTACTTC
CASSTPGTWGGPTYEQYF
>TRBV4-1|TRBD2|TRBJ2-1|many
TGCGCCAGCAGCCAAGTGGGACTAGAGACTGAGCAGTTCTTC
CASSQVGLETEQFF
>TRBV29-1|TRBD2|TRBJ2-1|many
TGCAGCGTTGAAACGACTAGCGGGGGGTACAATGAGCAGTTCTTC
CSVETTSGGYNEQFF
>TRBV19|TRBD1|TRBJ2-2|many
TGTGCCAGCAACTTTGGGTTAAGGGGGCGGTCCGGGGAGCTGTTTTTT
CASNFGLRGRSGELFF
>TRBV4-1|-|TRBJ2-1|many
TGCGCCAGCAGCCAAGATACAAGGGGGCAGTTCTTC
CASSQDTRGQFF
>TRBV30|-|TRBJ2-2|many
TGTGCCTGGAATCCGACAGGATTGAACACCGGGGAGCTGTTTTTT
CAWNPTGLNTGELFF
>TRBV20-1|-|TRBJ2-2|many
TGCAGTGCTCTCTACACCGGGGAGCTGTTTTTT
CSALYTGELFF
>TRBV4-1|-|TRBJ1-1|-
TGCGCCAGCAGCCCGCCCCCGGAACTCGCACAGAATGAAGCTTTCTTT
CASSPPPELAQNEAFF
>TRBV6-5|-|TRBJ2-2|many
TGTGCCAGCAGTCTGATAGCACATACGAACACCGGGGAGCTGTTTTTT
CASSLIAHTNTGELFF
>TRBV12-5|-|TRBJ1-5|many
TGTGCTAGTGGTTTGGAAATAGATGGCAATCAGCCCCAGCATTTT
CASGLEIDGNQPQHF
>TRBV7-9|-|TRBJ1-1|many
TGTGCCAGCAGCCCCGAAGGAGGGGCGTTGGCCACTGAAGCTTTCTTT
CASSPEGGALATEAFF
>TRBV6-1|TRBD1|TRBJ2-2|many
TGTGCCAGCATGGACAGGAGCGCGAACACCGGGGAGCTGTTTTTT
CASMDRSANTGELFF
>TRBV4-2|TRBD2|TRBJ2-1|many
TGTGCCAGCAGCCAAGTCCCTCCGACTAGCGGGAGCAATGAGCAGTTCTTC
CASSQVPPTSGSNEQFF